This paragraph covers one TCR beta chain sequence. Its target is not known. The table came from immunoSEQ multiplex PCR; TCRdb's copy has only in-frame clones and leaves some out. The sample yields 140,000 to 150,000 clones, more than 80% seen once. The data are from a study of T cell responses to AZD1222 COVID-19 vaccine. Study-wide results and limits: At study baseline, merely a handful of AZD1222 recipients were seropositive. As reported, nearly half of all spike-specific TCRs target variant regions that are unmutated. In all cases, repertoires were sampled only after the peak T cell response.

The V gene end was trimmed by 4 bases and the J gene end by 4 bases; junction bases not matched to a gene: 6. From germline, CDR1 is SGHVS and CDR2 FQNEAQ. The CDR3 has 16 residues. Sample: peripheral blood, taken on day 0 of AZD1222 vaccination. The chain combines TRBV7-8 with TRBJ2-1, with 11 bases identical to TRBD2. The receptor comes from an adult in good health. The CDR3: CASSSRLAGRYNEQFF. CDR3 in DNA: TGTGCCAGCAGCTCGAGACTAGCGGGAAGATACAATGAGCAGTTCTTC. The complete variable domain, with remaining parts taken from reference TRBV7-8 and TRBJ2-1, reads GAGVSQSPRYKVAKRGQDVALRCDPISGHVSLFWYQQALGQGPEFLTYFQNEAQLDKSGLPSDRFFAERPEGSVSTLKIQRTQQEDSAVYLCASSSRLAGRYNEQFFGPGTRLTVL.